This T cell receptor (beta chain) is from a study of regulatory T cells in long-lasting Graves disease. V was pared by 5 bases and J by 2 bases, with 6 bases of the junction left unmatched. Germline V lookup: CDR1 PRHDT, CDR2 FYEKMQ (reference sequence). This CDR3 region has 15 residues. This clonotype has ten or more counts. Both iRepertoire HTBI primers and Arm-PCR of CDR3 regions were used to build the TCR beta libraries. TCRdb redid the calling of the multiplex PCR reads with MiXCR, one entry per CDR3 protein. The sample contains about 380,000 distinct CDR3 sequences, 15% to 18% of which appear only once. Sample time point: newly diagnosed GD, antithyroid drugs for less than 3 months. RNA extracted from PBMCs served as the sequencing template.

The sequences come from peripheral blood mononuclear cells (PBMCs), collected at new diagnosis, from a patient treated with antithyroid drugs. The V and J genes are TRBV13 and TRBJ2-3; 8 bases are shared with TRBD1. The origin of this receptor is a female donor with Graves disease. This CDR3 is CASSPQGEDTDTQYF. CDR3 DNA: TGTGCCAGCAGCCCACAGGGGGAAGACACAGATACGCAGTATTTT.